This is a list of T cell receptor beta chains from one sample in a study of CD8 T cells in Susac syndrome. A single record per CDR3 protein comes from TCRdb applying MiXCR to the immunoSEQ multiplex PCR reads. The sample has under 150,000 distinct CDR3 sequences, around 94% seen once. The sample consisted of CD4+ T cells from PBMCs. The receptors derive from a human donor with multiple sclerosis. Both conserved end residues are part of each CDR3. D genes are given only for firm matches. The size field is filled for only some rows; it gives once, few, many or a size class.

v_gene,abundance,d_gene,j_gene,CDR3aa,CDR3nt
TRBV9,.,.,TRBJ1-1,CASSVENTEAFF,TGTGCCAGCAGCGTAGAAAACACTGAAGCTTTCTTT
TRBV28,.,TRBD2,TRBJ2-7,CASCRVGGQGEQYF,TGTGCCAGCTGTCGGGTGGGAGGGCAGGGCGAGCAGTACTTC
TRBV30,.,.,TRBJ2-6,CAWNPGANVLTF,TGTGCCTGGAATCCTGGGGCCAACGTCCTGACTTTC
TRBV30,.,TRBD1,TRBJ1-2,CAWSGDRAGGGYTF,TGTGCCTGGAGCGGAGACAGGGCGGGGGGTGGCTACACCTTC
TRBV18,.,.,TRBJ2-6,CASSPVTGPGANVLTF,TGTGCCAGCTCACCGGTCACAGGACCTGGGGCCAACGTCCTGACTTTC
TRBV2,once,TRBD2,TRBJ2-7,CASTDGGTFEQYF,TGTGCCAGCACCGACGGGGGGACCTTCGAGCAGTACTTC
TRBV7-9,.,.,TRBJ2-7,CASSFTVDAAYEQYF,TGTGCCAGCAGTTTTACCGTGGACGCGGCCTACGAGCAGTACTTC
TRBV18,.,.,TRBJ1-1,CASSVTMGRDTEAFF,TGTGCCAGCTCGGTCACCATGGGGCGGGACACTGAAGCTTTCTTT
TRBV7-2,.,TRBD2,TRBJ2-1,CASSLGLAESYNEQFF,TGTGCCAGCAGCTTAGGACTAGCGGAGTCCTACAATGAGCAGTTCTTC
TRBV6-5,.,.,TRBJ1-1,CASSWAGNTEAFF,TGTGCCAGCAGTTGGGCAGGGAACACTGAAGCTTTCTTT
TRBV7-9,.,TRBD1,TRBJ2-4,CASSLGQGGHIQYF,TGTGCCAGCAGCTTGGGACAGGGGGGGCACATTCAGTACTTC
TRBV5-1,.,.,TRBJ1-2,CASSFGGDSYGYTF,TGCGCCAGCAGCTTCGGTGGGGATAGCTATGGCTACACCTTC
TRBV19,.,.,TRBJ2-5,CASSITGQQETQYF,TGTGCCAGTAGTATAACCGGACAGCAAGAGACCCAGTACTTC